This T cell receptor beta chain comes out of a study of shared clonotypes between healthy human individuals. TCRdb keeps only in-frame clones here, not all; method: immunoSEQ multiplex PCR. This table holds more than 2 million clones, 90% to 97% found once. The germline CDR1 and CDR2 sequences are MNHEY and SMNVEV (reference sequence). The V gene lost 4 bases and the J gene lost 4 bases, with 13 bases spanning the gap. CDR3 length: 15 residues. The source is a man between 18 and 35 years old in good health. Sequenced input: naive CD4+ T cells sorted from blood. The subset was: CD45RA+ positively selected. The rearrangement joins TRBV27 to TRBJ1-4; maybe TRBD1 (6 bases). The CDR3 region is CASSSTGLGNEKLFF. CDR3 DNA sequence: TGTGCCAGCAGTTCTACAGGGTTGGGTAATGAAAAACTGTTTTTT.